The TCR beta chain under discussion was sequenced for a study of T cells in women clearing cervical HPV infection. Overall study context: For cases, blood was sampled a median about 140 days after lesion detection, interquartile range roughly 80 to 230 days.

To note about this clone: Antigen unknown. With the read ending 3 residues before the CDR3 end, the germline J gene is used to fill in that end.

Sequencing used immunoSEQ multiplex PCR; TCRdb keeps in-frame clones, though not all of them. Its table lists 15,000 to 20,000 clones. Germline values: CDR1 DFQATT, CDR2 SNEGSKA (reference sequence). Germline trimming cut 3 bases from V and 5 bases from J; bases unmatched to any gene: 1. The CDR3 spans 12 residues. General observations from the study: Timing of associations relative to infection is unclear; T-cell subsets were not isolated. Cases carried less TRBV6-7 than controls: approximately 0.1% versus 0.16%.

The sequence came from a woman between 18 and 69 years old with a cervical HPV16 infection that either progressed to CIN3+ or cleared (not recorded which). Source material: blood buffy coat. V and J are TRBV20-1 and TRBJ1-5, with 7 bases that match TRBD1. The sequenced part of the CDR3 DNA is TGCAGTGCTAGCACAGGGGATCAGCCC. It translates to CSASTGDQP. In full, the CDR3 is CSASTGDQPQHF.